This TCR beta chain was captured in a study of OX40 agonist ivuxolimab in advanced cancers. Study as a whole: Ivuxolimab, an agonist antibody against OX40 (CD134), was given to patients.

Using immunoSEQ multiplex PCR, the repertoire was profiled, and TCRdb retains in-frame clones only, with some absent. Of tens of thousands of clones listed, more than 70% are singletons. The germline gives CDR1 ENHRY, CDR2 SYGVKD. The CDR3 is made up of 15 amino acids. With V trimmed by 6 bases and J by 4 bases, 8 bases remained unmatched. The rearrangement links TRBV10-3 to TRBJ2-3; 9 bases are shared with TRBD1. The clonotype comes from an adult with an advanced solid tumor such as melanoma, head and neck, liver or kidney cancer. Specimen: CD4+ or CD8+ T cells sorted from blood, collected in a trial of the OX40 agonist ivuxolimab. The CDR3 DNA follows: TGTGCCATCAGATACGACAGGGGGTTACCAGATACGCAGTATTTT. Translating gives CAIRYDRGLPDTQYF.